This TCR beta chain is drawn from a study of blood T cell repertoires in COVID-19. Study-wide background: Both acute and convalescent COVID-19 samples were obtained from the United States, Italy and Spain. In each case, the material was cDNA or gDNA derived from T cells, B-cell-depleted T cells, or PBMCs.

Authors' analysis steps: Quantification of nucleated cells was approximated via reference gene primer amplification. Sequencing used immunoSEQ multiplex PCR; TCRdb keeps in-frame clones, though not all of them. From that table come the V and J calls and clone size; the DNA was used to work out D and trimming. The top ten hold 1.9% of the sample, which has about 220,000 clones, roughly nine tenths seen once. This CDR3 region has 13 residues. Germline lookup yields CDR1 SEHNR and CDR2 FQNEAQ (reference sequence). The ends were cut back, 5 bases at V and 11 bases at J, with 18 bases in the middle. The sequence was collected from a middle-aged man with active or convalescent COVID-19. Specimen: peripheral blood. This chain joins TRBV7-9 and TRBJ1-1; D is unclear. CDR3 amino acids: CASSLDPTSTAFF. The CDR3 DNA reads as TGTGCCAGCAGCCTCGACCCGACATCTACGGCTTTCTTT.